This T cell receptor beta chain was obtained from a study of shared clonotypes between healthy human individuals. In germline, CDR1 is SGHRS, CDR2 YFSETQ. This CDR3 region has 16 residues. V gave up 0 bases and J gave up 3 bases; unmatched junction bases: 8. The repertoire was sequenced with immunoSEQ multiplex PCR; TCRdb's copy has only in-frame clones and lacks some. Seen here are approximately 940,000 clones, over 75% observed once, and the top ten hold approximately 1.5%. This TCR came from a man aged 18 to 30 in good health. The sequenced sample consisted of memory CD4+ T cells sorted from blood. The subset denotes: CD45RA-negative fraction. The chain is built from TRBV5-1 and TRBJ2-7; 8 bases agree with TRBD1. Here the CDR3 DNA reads TGCGCCAGCAGCTTGGATGGCCAGGGGGCGAACTACGAGCAGTACTTC. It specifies CASSLDGQGANYEQYF.